This entry is about one TCR beta chain. Its antigen is not known. This specimen belongs to a study of T-cell memory formation after mild COVID-19. Points from the study as a whole: Contracting clones from day 15 to 85 had balanced CD4/CD8; later expanders favoured CD4+. Some responding clones appeared in pre-infection memory, suggesting cross-reactive memory joined.

TCRdb analysed the 5' RACE reads with MiXCR anew, one entry per CDR3 protein. The sample gives roughly 550,000 distinct CDR3 sequences, roughly 20% of which show up once; under 15% is in the top ten. The sequenced sample consisted of PBMCs or a T cell subset sorted from them (not recorded which). This clonotype was obtained from an adult woman who had mild COVID-19 (a few samples of this study predate the infection). Cell type and time point are not known.

The CDR3 region is CATTLRGAGLYEQYF. CDR3 in DNA: TGTGCCACTACCCTAAGGGGGGCCGGACTATACGAGCAGTACTTC. V usage is TRBV4-2 and J usage is TRBJ2-7; D might be TRBD1 or TRBD2, each matching 6 bases. V dropped 10 bases and J dropped 4 bases, with 23 bases sitting between them. CDR1 LGHNA and CDR2 YNFKEQ come from the germline V gene. The length of the CDR3 is 15 residues.